This TCR beta chain was identified in a study of T cells in Graves' hyperthyroidism and ophthalmopathy. At the level of the study: Peripheral blood sampling occurred at initial diagnosis, before any treatment.

CDR1 is LNHDA and CDR2 is SQIVND in the germline V gene (reference sequence). Losses at the gene ends were 1 base for V and 5 bases for J; bases not matched to a gene: 6. This CDR3 has 15 amino acids. There were TCR beta CDR3 regions amplified from RNA transcripts. HTBI primers were the set used in a first-round RT-PCR of the TCR CDR3. From the multiplex PCR reads, TCRdb called clonotypes with MiXCR, one entry per CDR3 protein. The table has roughly 400,000 distinct CDR3 sequences, roughly an eighth seen once; the top ten hold around 28%. This clonotype has at least ten counts. Sequenced input: blood. This clonotype was sampled from a man in his forties or fifties with Graves' ophthalmopathy. The chain recombines TRBV19 with TRBJ2-7; TRBD1 matches 9 bases. The CDR3 coding sequence is TGTGCCAGTAGTATAGTTGGGACAGGGCTCAACGAGCAGTACTTC. Translating it yields CASSIVGTGLNEQYF.